What follows is one T cell receptor beta chain and its context. Its antigen is still unknown. No much larger clonotype is one base removed from it; base qualities were not supplied. This sample is part of a study of spatial heterogeneity in lung cancer (dated by TCRdb to between 2018 and 2020). A note on the overall study: Donors were some 78 patients with early-stage, untreated non-small cell lung cancer from the lung TRACERx cohort. Beta-chain transcripts were consistently detected in greater numbers than alpha-chain transcripts, which likely reflects a higher abundance of beta-chain transcripts. Follow-up PBMC samples were sequenced whenever available, with the median time to follow-up being about 2 years after resection. Nonsynonymous mutation counts, determined by whole-exome sequencing of tumor tissue, were related to features of the TCR repertoire. In non-small cell lung cancer, the study made a quantitative comparison of TCR alpha and beta repertoires among multiple tumor regions, matched nontumor lung and blood. At surgery, hundreds of tumor regions, around 65 matched nontumor lung samples and 56 PBMC samples were TCR-sequenced for both alpha and beta chains. In the raw uncorrected reads, each unique combination of TCR and UMI appeared on average more than ten times.

Library method: 5' RACE. The sequencer was a NextSeq 500. To allow correction of PCR and sequencing errors, the TCR library protocol tagged every TCR cDNA molecule with a unique molecular identifier. In the original analysis: TCR identification, UMI-based error correction and CDR3 extraction were all carried out with Decombinator tools. TCRs above a frequency of 2 per 1,000, corresponding to the top 1% of the tumor frequency distribution, were defined as expanded. Renyi diversity was calculated using the R vegan package after each repertoire was subsampled 100 times to 5,000 TCRs. CDR3 similarity networks were constructed using string-kernel similarity of amino acid triplets, with links drawn between CDR3s whose pairwise similarity was above 0.82. TCRdb took the public reads, trimmed them with fastp at Q25, ran MiXCR for clone calling and kept in-frame beta chains. Each CDR3 protein appears once, grouped with its most common genes and DNA. The V and J calls come from TCRdb's annotation, not from the publication. The sample profile shows 45,000 to 55,000 distinct CDR3 sequences; approximately 10% of them were found once. The biggest ten clones account for roughly 32% of the sample.

V drops 4 bases and J drops 1 base, leaving 10 bases in between. The CDR3 spans 14 residues, from the cysteine through the phenylalanine. Only CDR3 DNA remains: 42 bases, in frame from the first base. The sample's time point, from its label and the paper: blood at routine non-recurrence follow-up after resection. Without any cell sorting, TCR sequencing was performed on whole RNA extracted either from tumor and nontumor lung tissue or from cryopreserved PBMC samples. Only patients for whom sufficient RNA was available from at least two tumor regions were selected for TCR sequencing. Beyond this particular receptor, the publication reports: Only 14 patients were included in comparisons of baseline and follow-up blood repertoires. Ubiquitous expanded tumor TCRs were detected in blood more often at tumor resection than at routine follow-up. Confirming at a functional level the hypothesis that regional TCRs recognize regional mutations was considered to require additional single-cell paired TCR alpha and beta sequencing.

Rearrangement joined TRBV12-3 or TRBV12-4 to TRBJ1-1; no D gene call is confident. The input for sequencing was PBMCs, taken at follow-up. The source is a male donor with early-stage non-small cell lung cancer. CDR3 protein: CASSSGLANTEAFF. The sequence in DNA is TGTGCCAGCAGTTCCGGACTGGCGAACACTGAAGCTTTCTTT.